Below are 26 T cell receptor beta chains sequenced from a single sample in a study of OX40 agonist ivuxolimab in advanced cancers. Profiled with immunoSEQ multiplex PCR; TCRdb holds only in-frame clones, not every one. The repertoire holds about 32,000 clones, with around three quarters as singletons. Sequencing was performed on CD4+ or CD8+ T cells sorted from blood, taken in a trial of the OX40 agonist ivuxolimab. The receptors shown here come from an adult with an advanced solid tumor such as melanoma, head and neck, liver or kidney cancer.

This clone was observed a few times. The rearrangement links TRBV7-7 to TRBJ2-5, with D possibly matching TRBD1 (8 bases). Trimming removed 4 bases at V and 9 bases at J, with 18 bases between. This CDR3 spans 14 amino acids. Germline loops: CDR1 SSHAT, CDR2 FNYEAQ (reference sequence). CDR3 sequence reads: CASSSQGGRGAQYF. The CDR3, as DNA: TGTGCCAGCAGCTCACAGGGGGGCCGGGGGGCCCAGTACTTC.

The V gene is TRBV7-9, the J gene TRBJ2-7, with D perhaps TRBD1 or TRBD2 (6 bases each). This CDR3 spans 16 amino acids. Per germline, CDR1 SEHNR and CDR2 FQNEAQ (reference sequence). Trimming cost V 1 base and J 2 bases, with 15 bases left between them. CDR3 nucleotide sequence: TGTGCCAGCAGCTTAGGTTACGGGGGCCCCCCCTACGAGCAGTACGTC. Amino acids: CASSLGYGGPPYEQYV.

The chain recombines TRBV6-5 with TRBJ2-7, with a weak D call TRBD1 (5 bases). The V gene lost 5 bases and the J gene lost 2 bases, with 16 bases spanning the gap. The germline V gene encodes CDR1 MNHEY and CDR2 SVGAGI. The CDR3 spans 15 residues. In DNA, the CDR3 is TGTGCCAGCAGTGGAAATCAGGGTGGAGCCTACGAGCAGTACGTC. It specifies CASSGNQGGAYEQYV.

The chain has TRBV29-1 and TRBJ1-1, with D unresolved. V shed 6 bases and J shed 1 base, with 9 bases lying between them. The CDR3 is made up of 12 amino acids. Looked up from germline, CDR1 is SQVTM and CDR2 is ANQGSEA. The DNA of the CDR3 is TGCAGCGTGAGTGAATCGAACACTGAAGCTTTCTTT. This codes for CSVSESNTEAFF. The variable domain in full, with the rest retrieved from reference TRBV29-1 and TRBJ1-1, is SAVISQKPSRDICQRGTSLTIQCQVDSQVTMMFWYRQQPGQSLTLIATANQGSEATYESGFVIDKFPISRPNLTFSTLTVSNMSPEDSSIYLCSVSESNTEAFFGQGTRLTVV.

V and J are TRBV6-6 and TRBJ2-1; TRBD1 agrees at 10 bases. The V segment lost 6 bases and the J segment 3 bases; nucleotides outside the gene matches: 5. The CDR3 totals 15 residues. The germline V gene has CDR1 MNHNY and CDR2 SVGAGI (reference sequence). The CDR3 protein is CASSLGTGDYNEQFF. Here the CDR3 DNA reads TGTGCCAGCAGCCTCGGGACAGGGGACTACAATGAGCAGTTCTTC.

This clone has only one observation. The chain is built from TRBV30 and TRBJ1-2, with D uncertain. Germline loops: CDR1 GTSNPN, CDR2 SVGIG (reference sequence). The CDR3 has 11 amino acids. V lost 2 bases to trimming and J lost 4 bases, with 5 bases between them. The chain's CDR3 is CAWSRAYGYTF. DNA of the CDR3: TGTGCCTGGAGTAGGGCCTATGGCTACACCTTC.

The chain recombines TRBV14 with TRBJ2-5; 10 bases fit TRBD1. The DNA matches TRBJ2-7 better at its end, which makes the J call doubtful. The length of the CDR3 is 15 residues. Looked up from germline, CDR1 is SGHDN and CDR2 is FVKESK. DNA of the CDR3: TGTGCCAGCAGCCACCCCGGGACAGGGGCCTACGAGCAGTACTTC. This gives the protein CASSHPGTGAYEQYF.

The V gene is TRBV5-1, the J gene TRBJ2-7; D call uncertain. The CDR3 loop spans 14 amino acids. From germline, CDR1 is SGHRS and CDR2 YFSETQ. V was trimmed by 0 bases and J by 5 bases, leaving 12 bases between them. The CDR3 here is CASSLADPRNEQYF. The CDR3 DNA is TGCGCCAGCAGCTTGGCTGACCCTCGGAACGAGCAGTACTTC.

The chain employs TRBV27 and TRBJ1-5; D gene ambiguous. Trimming shortened V by 4 bases and J by 0 bases, and 7 bases separated the two germline ends. The CDR3 contains 14 residues. Per the germline V gene, CDR1 is MNHEY and CDR2 is SMNVEV (reference sequence). CDR3 in amino acids: CASSSEPSNQPQHF. In DNA form, the CDR3 reads TGTGCCAGCAGTTCAGAACCTAGCAATCAGCCCCAGCATTTT.

The CDR3 loop reads CASSYYRVYVTEAFF. The CDR3 DNA reads TGTGCCAGCAGTTACTATAGGGTATATGTCACTGAAGCTTTCTTT. The chain combines TRBV6-5 with TRBJ1-1; D ambiguous. The CDR3 length is 15 residues. In germline, CDR1 is MNHEY, CDR2 SVGAGI. The V end was cut by 1 base, the J end by 4 bases, with 13 bases between.

This clone turned up a few times. This chain connects TRBV5-1 to TRBJ1-2; no reliable D call. Germline-derived CDR1 and CDR2 are SGHRS and YFSETQ. The CDR3 is 13 amino acids. The V and J ends lost 0 bases and 2 bases respectively, with 5 bases between them. In nucleotides, the CDR3 is TGCGCCAGCAGCTTGGGTGGGAACTATGGCTACACCTTC. Translated: CASSLGGNYGYTF. Full variable domain (outside the CDR3, taken from reference TRBV5-1 and TRBJ1-2): KAGVTQTPRYLIKTRGQQVTLSCSPISGHRSVSWYQQTPGQGLQFLFEYFSETQRNKGNFPGRFSGRQFSNSRSEMNVSTLELGDSALYLCASSLGGNYGYTFGSGTRLTVV.

This chain links TRBV5-1 with TRBJ1-2; a weak D match, TRBD1 (6 bases). Trimming left V 7 bases short and J 0 bases short, with 13 bases between. The CDR3 is 14 residues long. CDR1 SGHRS and CDR2 YFSETQ come from the germline V gene. The CDR3 spells CASARQEPNYGYTF. Written as DNA, the CDR3 is TGCGCCAGCGCCCGACAGGAACCTAACTATGGCTACACCTTC.

This chain uses TRBV2 with TRBJ1-2, with unresolved D. Trimming cost V 5 bases and J 4 bases, with 11 bases left between them. This CDR3 has 13 amino acids. The V gene's germline CDR1 is SNHLY and CDR2 FYNNEI. Written as DNA, the CDR3 is TGTGCCAGCAGTCCGGACGGATCCTATGGCTACACCTTC. Translating it yields CASSPDGSYGYTF.

The chain recombines TRBV2 with TRBJ2-5, with D perhaps matching TRBD1 (6 bases). Trimming took off 3 bases at V and 3 bases at J, with 11 bases between the two ends. CDR1 is SNHLY and CDR2 is FYNNEI in the germline V gene. The CDR3 has 14 amino acids. The CDR3 sequence is CASSDGQLKETQYF. The DNA for the CDR3 is TGTGCCAGCAGTGATGGACAGCTAAAAGAGACCCAGTACTTC.

Only a few counts were recorded for this clone. The CDR3 is CASSLPGTVNYGYTF. As DNA, the CDR3 is TGTGCCAGCAGTTTACCCGGGACGGTTAACTATGGCTACACCTTC. The V call is TRBV27, the J call TRBJ1-2; D perhaps matches TRBD1 (5 bases). Germline lookup yields CDR1 MNHEY and CDR2 SMNVEV (reference sequence). V dropped 2 bases and J dropped 1 base, with 11 bases sitting between them. The CDR3 runs 15 residues.

The chain is built from TRBV5-8 and TRBJ2-7; D uncertain. Germline CDR1 and CDR2: SGHTS and YDEGEE. V lost 2 bases and J 3 bases, leaving 0 bases between the germline ends. The CDR3 is 10 residues long. CDR3 nucleotide sequence: TGTGCCAGCAGCTTCTACGAGCAGTACGTC. This encodes CASSFYEQYV.

The chain links TRBV5-4 to TRBJ2-3; D is unresolved. Germline V gives CDR1 SGHNT, CDR2 YYREEE (reference sequence). V was trimmed by 3 bases and J by 4 bases, leaving 12 bases between them. The CDR3 contains 14 residues. The CDR3 loop is CASSSEYSADTQYF. The DNA of the CDR3 is TGTGCCAGCAGCTCCGAATACTCTGCAGATACGCAGTATTTT.

In its sample, this clone was seen a few times. J is TRBJ1-1 and V is TRBV6-6, with 7 bases aligning to TRBD1. Trimming removed 5 bases from V and 5 bases from J; junction bases left unmatched: 8. The CDR3 has 14 residues. Germline V gene lookup returns CDR1 MNHNY and CDR2 SVGAGI (reference sequence). CDR3 residues: CASSNRGGGTEAFF. CDR3 nucleotides: TGTGCCAGCAGTAACAGGGGAGGGGGGACTGAAGCTTTCTTT.

V is TRBV19 and J is TRBJ2-3; 9 nucleotides align to TRBD1. After removal of 6 bases from V and 4 bases from J, the junction contained 14 bases not matched to a gene. This CDR3 contains 17 residues. Germline-derived CDR1 and CDR2 are LNHDA and SQIVND (reference sequence). CDR3 sequence (DNA): TGTGCCAGTAGACTGACAGGGGGGCAACCCAGGCCAGATACGCAGTATTTT. The encoded protein is CASRLTGGQPRPDTQYF.

Only one count was recorded for this clone. The chain combines TRBV4-1 with TRBJ1-2; D ambiguous. Between the trimmed V and J ends, which lost 1 base and 4 bases, there was a span of 16 bases. CDR1 and CDR2 from the germline V gene are MGHRA and YSYEKL. CDR3 size: 16 residues. CDR3 amino acids: CASSQGWIDGFYGYTF. CDR3 DNA: TGCGCCAGCAGCCAAGGCTGGATCGACGGCTTCTATGGCTACACCTTC.

This rearrangement joins TRBV5-1 to TRBJ1-1; D remains ambiguous. CDR1 is SGHRS, CDR2 YFSETQ, per germline. V was clipped by 4 bases and J by 4 bases, with 11 bases between them. The CDR3 sequence is 13 residues long. The CDR3 DNA sequence: TGCGCCAGCAGCCCGTTTCAAACCACTGAAGCTTTCTTT. Its protein product is CASSPFQTTEAFF.

This clone was observed a single time. The V call is TRBV6-5, the J call TRBJ2-7; 9 positions match TRBD1. J gave up 2 bases and V 6 bases, and 8 bases lay outside the gene matches. This CDR3 contains 15 residues. The germline V gene has CDR1 MNHEY and CDR2 SVGAGI. The CDR3: CASRKDRGMTYEQYV. The CDR3 bases are TGTGCCAGCAGAAAGGACAGGGGAATGACCTACGAGCAGTACGTC.

The chain recombines TRBV6-6 with TRBJ1-1, with a possible D match to TRBD1 (6 bases). CDR3 length equals 14 residues. Germline CDR1 is MNHNY and CDR2 is SVGAGI (reference sequence). V shed 4 bases and J shed 2 bases, with 11 bases lying between them. CDR3: CASSSLRGNTEAFF. CDR3 in DNA: TGTGCCAGCAGTTCCCTCAGGGGAAACACTGAAGCTTTCTTT.

The gene calls are TRBV5-5 and TRBJ2-7; TRBD1 aligns across 8 bases. The CDR3 totals 15 residues. Germline trimming cut 1 base from V and 4 bases from J; bases unmatched to any gene: 7. Germline V CDR1 and CDR2: SGHKS, YYEKEE (reference sequence). In nucleotides, the CDR3 is TGTGCCAGCAGCTTGACGCCAGGGGGCGCGTACGAGCAGTACGTC. Translation gives CASSLTPGGAYEQYV.

The chain is built from TRBV10-3 and TRBJ1-1, with TRBD1 matching over 7 bases. The CDR3 has 14 residues. Germline CDR1 reads ENHRY; CDR2 reads SYGVKD. The J segment lost 5 bases and the V segment lost 6 bases, leaving 9 bases of the junction unmatched. CDR3 loop: CAIRTGTDGTEAFF. CDR3 DNA sequence: TGTGCCATCAGGACAGGGACCGACGGTACTGAAGCTTTCTTT.

The V call is TRBV6-6, the J call TRBJ1-1, with D perhaps matching TRBD1 (6 bases). The germline gives CDR1 MNHNY, CDR2 SVGAGI (reference sequence). Deletions cut 7 bases from V and 5 bases from J, with 20 bases between. This CDR3 is 15 amino acids long. The CDR3 loop reads CASIERGKRWTEAFF. The CDR3 coding sequence is TGTGCCAGCATCGAAAGGGGGAAACGGTGGACTGAAGCTTTCTTT.